This record looks at one TCR beta chain sequence and its context. These data belong to a study of T cell repertoires in cytomegalovirus infection. TCRdb re-derived calls from the reads in MiXCR, one entry per CDR3 protein. This sample has 630,000 or so distinct CDR3 sequences, with 24% found just once. This clonotype was sampled from a human donor in good health (CMV status not recorded). Some clones in this sample may be carry-over from other donors' samples. Source material: CD8+ T cells from PBMCs.

The CDR3 region has the DNA TGTGCCAGCAGCTGGGGGCTAGCGGGGGGATCAAGGTTGGATGAGCAGTTCTTC. Its translation: CASSWGLAGGSRLDEQFF. V is TRBV6-2 or TRBV6-3 and J is TRBJ2-1; 11 bases are shared with TRBD2. The CDR3 spans 18 residues. V lost 6 bases, J lost 8 bases, and 18 bases stayed unmatched. The germline V gene has CDR1 MNHEY and CDR2 SVGEGT.